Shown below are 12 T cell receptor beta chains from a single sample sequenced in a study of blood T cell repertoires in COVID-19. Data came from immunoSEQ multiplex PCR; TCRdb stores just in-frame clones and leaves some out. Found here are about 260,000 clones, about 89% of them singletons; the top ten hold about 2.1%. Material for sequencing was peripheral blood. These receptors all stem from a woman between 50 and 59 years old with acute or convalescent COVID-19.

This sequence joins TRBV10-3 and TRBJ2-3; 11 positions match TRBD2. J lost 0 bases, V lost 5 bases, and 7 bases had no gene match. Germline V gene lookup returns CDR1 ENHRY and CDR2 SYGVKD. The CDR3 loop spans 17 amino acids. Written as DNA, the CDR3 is TGTGCCATCAGTCTTACCGGGACTAGCGGTAGCACAGATACGCAGTATTTT. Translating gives CAISLTGTSGSTDTQYF.

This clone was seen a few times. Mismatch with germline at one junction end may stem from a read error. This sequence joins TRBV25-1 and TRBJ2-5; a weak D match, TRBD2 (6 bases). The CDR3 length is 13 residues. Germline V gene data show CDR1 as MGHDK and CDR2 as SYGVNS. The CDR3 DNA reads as TGTGCCAGCAGTGAGACCGGGACTGCCACAGGTCACTTC. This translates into CASSETGTATGHF.

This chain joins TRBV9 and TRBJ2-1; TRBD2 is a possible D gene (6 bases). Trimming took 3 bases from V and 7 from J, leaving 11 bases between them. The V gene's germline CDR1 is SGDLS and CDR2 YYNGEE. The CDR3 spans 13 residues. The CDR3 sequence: CASSAGLQNEQFF. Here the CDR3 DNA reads TGTGCCAGCAGCGCCGGACTACAGAATGAGCAGTTCTTC.

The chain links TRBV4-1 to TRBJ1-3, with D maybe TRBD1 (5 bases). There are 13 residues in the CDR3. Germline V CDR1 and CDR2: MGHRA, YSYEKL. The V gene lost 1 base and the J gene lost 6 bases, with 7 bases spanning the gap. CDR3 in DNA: TGCGCCAGCAGCCAAGGCAGGGCAAACACCATATATTTT. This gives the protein CASSQGRANTIYF.

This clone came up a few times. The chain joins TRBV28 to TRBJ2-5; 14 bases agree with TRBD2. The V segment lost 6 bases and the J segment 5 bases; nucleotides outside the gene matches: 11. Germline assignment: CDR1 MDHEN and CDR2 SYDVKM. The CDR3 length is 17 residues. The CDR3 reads CASSLYGTSGSTETQYF. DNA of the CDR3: TGTGCCAGCAGCCTTTACGGGACTAGCGGGAGCACGGAGACCCAGTACTTC.

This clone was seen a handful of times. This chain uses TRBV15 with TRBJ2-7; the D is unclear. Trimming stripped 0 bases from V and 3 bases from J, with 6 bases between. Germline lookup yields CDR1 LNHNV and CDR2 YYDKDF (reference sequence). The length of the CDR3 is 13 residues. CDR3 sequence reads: CATSRDSGYEQYF. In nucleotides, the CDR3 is TGTGCCACCAGCAGAGATTCGGGCTACGAGCAGTACTTC.

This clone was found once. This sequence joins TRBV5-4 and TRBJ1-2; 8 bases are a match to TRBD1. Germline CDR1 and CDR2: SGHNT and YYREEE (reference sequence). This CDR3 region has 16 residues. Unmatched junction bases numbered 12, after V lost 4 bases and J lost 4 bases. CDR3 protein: CASSQGRQGTSYGYTF. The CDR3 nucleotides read TGTGCCAGCAGCCAAGGGAGACAGGGGACCTCCTATGGCTACACCTTC.

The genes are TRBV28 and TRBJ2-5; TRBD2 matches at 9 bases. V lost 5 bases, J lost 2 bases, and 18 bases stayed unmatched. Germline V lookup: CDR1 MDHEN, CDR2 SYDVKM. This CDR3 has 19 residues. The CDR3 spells CASSLHFSRAGGFQETQYF. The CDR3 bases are TGTGCCAGCAGTCTCCACTTTTCGCGAGCGGGAGGTTTTCAAGAGACCCAGTACTTC.

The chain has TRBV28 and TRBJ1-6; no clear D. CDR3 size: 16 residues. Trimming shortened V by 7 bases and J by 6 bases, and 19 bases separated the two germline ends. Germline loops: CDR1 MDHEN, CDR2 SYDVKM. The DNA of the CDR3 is TGTGCCAGCAAGAGTAGGGAGGTGGGCAGTAATTCACCCCTCCACTTT. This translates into CASKSREVGSNSPLHF. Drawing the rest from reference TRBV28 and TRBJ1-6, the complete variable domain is DVKVTQSSRYLVKRTGEKVFLECVQDMDHENMFWYRQDPGLGLRLIYFSYDVKMKEKGDIPEGYSVSREKKERFSLILESASTNQTSMYLCASKSREVGSNSPLHFGNGTRLTVT.

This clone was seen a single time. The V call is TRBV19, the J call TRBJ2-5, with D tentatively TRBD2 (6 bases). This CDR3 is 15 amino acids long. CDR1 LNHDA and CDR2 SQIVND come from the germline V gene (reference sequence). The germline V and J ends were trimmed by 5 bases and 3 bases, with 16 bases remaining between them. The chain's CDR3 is CASSAYKGGEETQYF. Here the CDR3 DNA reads TGTGCCAGTAGTGCCTACAAAGGAGGGGAAGAGACCCAGTACTTC.

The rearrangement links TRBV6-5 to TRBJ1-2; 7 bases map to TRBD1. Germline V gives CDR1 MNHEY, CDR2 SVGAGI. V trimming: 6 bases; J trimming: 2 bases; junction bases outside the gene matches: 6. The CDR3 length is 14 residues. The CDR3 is CASSGLQGNYGYTF. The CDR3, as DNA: TGTGCCAGCAGCGGGTTACAGGGGAACTATGGCTACACCTTC.

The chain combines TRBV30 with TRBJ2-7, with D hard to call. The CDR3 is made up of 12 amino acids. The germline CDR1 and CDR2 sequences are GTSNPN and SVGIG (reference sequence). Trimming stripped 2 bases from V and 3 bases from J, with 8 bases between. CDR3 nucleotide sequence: TGTGCCTGGAGTCCAACACGCTACGAGCAGTACTTC. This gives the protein CAWSPTRYEQYF.